A single sample is the source of the 2 T cell receptor beta chains below, sequenced in a study of blood T cell repertoires in COVID-19. Sequencing used immunoSEQ multiplex PCR; TCRdb keeps in-frame clones, though not all of them. The sample lists hundreds of thousands of clones; 70% to 90% were seen once. Sequencing was performed on peripheral blood. The receptor set was obtained from a woman in her 30s who had recovered from COVID-19.

The chain links TRBV27 to TRBJ2-5; 12 bases agree with TRBD2. Germline V gene sequence: CDR1 MNHEY, CDR2 SMNVEV (reference sequence). Losses at the gene ends were 8 bases for V and 4 bases for J; bases not matched to a gene: 8. The CDR3 extends over 15 amino acids. The CDR3 here is CASRTSGTYGETQYF. CDR3 coding DNA: TGTGCCAGCCGGACTAGCGGGACCTATGGAGAGACCCAGTACTTC.

The chain joins TRBV7-8 to TRBJ2-3; TRBD2 might be the D (6 bases). Germline lookup yields CDR1 SGHVS and CDR2 FQNEAQ. CDR3 length: 15 amino acids. Trimming removed 2 bases at V and 1 base at J, with 10 bases between. For the CDR3, the DNA is TGTGCCAGCAGCTTAAACCCTAGCGGCACAGATACGCAGTATTTT. Residues: CASSLNPSGTDTQYF.